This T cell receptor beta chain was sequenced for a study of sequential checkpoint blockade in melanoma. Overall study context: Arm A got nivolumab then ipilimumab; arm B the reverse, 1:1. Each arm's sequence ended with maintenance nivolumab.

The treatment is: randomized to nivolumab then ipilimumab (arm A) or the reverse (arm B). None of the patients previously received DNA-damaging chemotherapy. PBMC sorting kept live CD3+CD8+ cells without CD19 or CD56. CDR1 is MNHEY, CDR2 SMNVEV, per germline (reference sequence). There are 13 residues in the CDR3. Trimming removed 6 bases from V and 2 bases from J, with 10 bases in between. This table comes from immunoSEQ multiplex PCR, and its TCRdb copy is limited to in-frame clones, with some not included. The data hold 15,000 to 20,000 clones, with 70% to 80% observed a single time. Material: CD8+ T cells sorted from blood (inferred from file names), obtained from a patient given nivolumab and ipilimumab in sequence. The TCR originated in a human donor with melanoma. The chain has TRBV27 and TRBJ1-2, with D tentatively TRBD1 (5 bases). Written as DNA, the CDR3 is TGTGCCAGCAGGCTCGCAGGGAACTATGGCTACACCTTC. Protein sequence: CASRLAGNYGYTF.